Shown below are 29 T cell receptor beta chains from a single sample sequenced in a study of Ad26.COV2.S vaccination and SARS-CoV-2 variants (dated by TCRdb to 2020 to 2023). This sample's treatment or condition label indicates: 19 received Ad26.COV2.S at low or high dose, single or two shots; 5 received placebo; per-sample allocation not given. Repertoires of vaccine and placebo recipients were sequenced from samples collected on day 63 after the first injection. Library construction relied on the immunoSEQ multiplex PCR assay. The immuneACCESS repertoire file appears here via TCRdb, limited to in-frame rearrangements. These files lack a portion of the clones; in checked studies, under half of the deficit traces to unresolved V genes, and the cause of the others is not known. For this sample the table gives roughly 700,000 clones, of which more than 70% were detected only once. The top ten clonotypes cover roughly 1.5% of the sample.

This sample comprised peripheral blood, obtained in a trial of Ad26.COV2.S vaccine versus placebo. The receptors were gathered from a person between 18 and 60 years old who received the Ad26.COV2.S COVID-19 vaccine or a placebo.

The V call is TRBV10-1, the J call TRBJ2-3; D unresolved. There are 17 residues in the CDR3. The V gene's germline CDR1 is WNHNN and CDR2 SYGVQD (reference sequence). V lost 0 bases and J 1 base, leaving 14 bases between the germline ends. CDR3 nucleotides: TGCGCCAGCAGTGAGTCGAGGCGGTCTGGGGGCACAGATACGCAGTATTTT. Amino acid sequence: CASSESRRSGGTDTQYF.

V usage is TRBV28 and J usage is TRBJ2-7, with TRBD2 matching over 8 bases. The J segment lost 5 bases and the V segment lost 8 bases, leaving 17 bases of the junction unmatched. The CDR3 covers 16 residues. Germline lookup yields CDR1 MDHEN and CDR2 SYDVKM. CDR3 DNA sequence: TGTGCCAGCCGAGTAGCGGGACGGGGATATGACGACGAGCAGTACTTC. Encoded protein: CASRVAGRGYDDEQYF.

The gene calls are TRBV13 and TRBJ1-1; D gene uncertain. The CDR3 consists of 13 residues. The germline V gene has CDR1 PRHDT and CDR2 FYEKMQ (reference sequence). Trimming took 5 bases from V and 1 from J, leaving 8 bases between them. The CDR3 DNA reads as TGTGCCAGCAGCCCCGAGGGGAACACTGAAGCTTTCTTT. Translating it yields CASSPEGNTEAFF.

J is TRBJ2-3 and V is TRBV19; D call uncertain. The germline V gene encodes CDR1 LNHDA and CDR2 SQIVND (reference sequence). The CDR3 contains 15 residues. The V end was cut by 2 bases, the J end by 4 bases, with 13 bases between. The CDR3 bases are TGTGCCAGTAGTATATCTCCCGATGGGGCAGATACGCAGTATTTT. Protein product: CASSISPDGADTQYF.

This clone was seen a handful of times. This rearrangement joins TRBV7-8 to TRBJ2-2; maybe TRBD2 (7 bases). This CDR3 has 13 amino acids. Germline CDR1 reads SGHVS; CDR2 reads FQNEAQ. V lost 11 bases and J lost 5, with 15 bases in between. This chain's CDR3 is CAGGARGTGELFF. The CDR3, as DNA: TGTGCCGGGGGGGCGCGAGGGACCGGGGAGCTGTTTTTT.

This chain links TRBV19 with TRBJ1-1, with 8 nucleotides matching TRBD1. Trimming took 4 bases from V and 4 from J; bases not matched to a gene: 8. From germline, CDR1 is LNHDA and CDR2 SQIVND (reference sequence). This CDR3 region has 15 residues. CDR3 coding DNA: TGTGCCAGTAGTAACGGACAGGGTCCCCTCACTGAAGCTTTCTTT. Translated, it gives CASSNGQGPLTEAFF.

A word on this clone: At one of its ends the junction is not consistent with the germline gene, which may arise from a read error. V gene TRBV5-1 combines with J gene TRBJ1-1; unclear D gene. Germline values: CDR1 SGHRS, CDR2 YFSETQ. This CDR3 is 13 amino acids long. CDR3 DNA: TGCGCCAGCAGTTTGGTGGCAGACACTGAAGCTTTCTTT. It translates to CASSLVADTEAFF.

V and J are TRBV24-1 and TRBJ2-7, with TRBD2 matching 7 bases. There are 13 residues in the CDR3. CDR1 and CDR2 from the germline V gene are KGHDR and SFDVKD. With 5 bases clipped from V and 7 bases from J, the junction kept 7 bases outside the gene matches. The CDR3 protein is CATSGVRGGEQYF. CDR3 nucleotide sequence: TGTGCCACCAGTGGCGTGAGGGGAGGGGAGCAGTACTTC.

This clone showed up many times. The sample contains more than one DNA sequence encoding this CDR3. The chain has TRBV3-1 (or the pseudogene TRBV3-2) and TRBJ2-1, with 11 nucleotides matching TRBD2. Germline lookup yields CDR1 LGHDT and CDR2 YNNKEL (reference sequence). The junction had 1 base not matched to a gene; V was cut back by 2 bases and J by 4 bases. This CDR3 region has 15 residues. The CDR3 here is CASSQLAGGYNEQFF. The CDR3 DNA sequence: TGTGCCAGCAGCCAATTAGCGGGGGGGTACAATGAGCAGTTCTTC.

The chain is built from TRBV18 and TRBJ1-1; perhaps TRBD1 as D (5 bases). Trimming cost V 5 bases and J 4 bases, with 11 bases left between them. Germline loops: CDR1 KGHSH, CDR2 LQKENI. This CDR3 has 13 amino acids. The chain's CDR3 is CASSADRVTEAFF. Here the CDR3 DNA reads TGTGCCAGCTCAGCCGACAGAGTCACTGAAGCTTTCTTT.

Note on this clone: One end of the junction is discordant with germline, which a read error may explain. V usage is TRBV27 and J usage is TRBJ2-3; weak D call: TRBD2 (5 bases). The length of the CDR3 is 15 residues. CDR1 is MNHEY and CDR2 is SMNVEV in the germline V gene (reference sequence). The chain's CDR3 is CASSLGFPSTDTQYF. The CDR3, as DNA: TGTGCCAGCAGTTTAGGGTTTCCTAGCACGGATACGCAGTATTTT.

In nucleotides, the CDR3 is TGCGCCAGCAGCTCAGACAGGGCTGGAGATACGCAGTATTTT. Its protein product is CASSSDRAGDTQYF. The chain carries TRBV5-1 and TRBJ2-3, with 7 bases identical to TRBD1. Trimming took 3 bases from V and 5 from J; bases not matched to a gene: 6. This CDR3 spans 14 amino acids. Germline V gene sequence: CDR1 SGHRS, CDR2 YFSETQ.

The gene calls are TRBV4-3 and TRBJ2-7, with TRBD2 matching over 13 bases. The CDR3 extends over 15 amino acids. Germline-derived CDR1 and CDR2 are LGHNA and YSLEER. V lost 3 bases and J lost 2; bases outside the gene matches: 1. The CDR3 protein is CASSQGTSGTYEQYF. Here the CDR3 DNA reads TGCGCCAGCAGCCAGGGGACTAGCGGGACCTACGAGCAGTACTTC.

The chain is built from TRBV10-2 and TRBJ1-2; 8 nucleotides agree with TRBD1. V was pared by 4 bases and J by 3 bases, with 16 bases of the junction left unmatched. CDR1 is WSHSY and CDR2 is SAAADI in the germline V gene. This CDR3 comprises 18 residues. The CDR3 DNA reads TGCGCCAGCAGTGTAGGTCCCGTCTTCACACAGGGGGACTATGGCTACACCTTC. This encodes CASSVGPVFTQGDYGYTF.

The chain links TRBV9 to TRBJ1-3; a possible D gene is TRBD1 (5 bases). The germline V gene has CDR1 SGDLS and CDR2 YYNGEE. The CDR3 sequence is 15 residues long. The V and J ends lost 4 bases and 0 bases respectively, with 11 bases between them. CDR3 bases: TGTGCCAGCAGCCCAGGGCATAACTCTGGAAACACCATATATTTT. This sequence encodes CASSPGHNSGNTIYF.

This chain uses TRBV11-2 with TRBJ2-7, with 12 bases matching TRBD2. The CDR3 runs to 15 residues. Germline V gives CDR1 SGHAT, CDR2 FQNNGV. After removal of 5 bases from V and 6 bases from J, the junction contained 8 bases not matched to a gene. This CDR3 reads CASSPPGLAGREQYF. In nucleotides, the CDR3 is TGTGCCAGCAGCCCGCCGGGACTAGCGGGTCGCGAGCAGTACTTC.

This chain's CDR3 is CASSQDYTLGGRTDTQYF. The DNA for the CDR3 is TGTGCCAGCAGCCAAGACTACACTCTGGGGGGCCGCACAGATACGCAGTATTTT. V is TRBV14 and J is TRBJ2-3; D possibly matches TRBD1 or TRBD2 (6 bases each). Trimming shortened V by 0 bases and J by 1 base, and 17 bases separated the two germline ends. The CDR3 length is 18 residues. Germline V lookup: CDR1 SGHDN, CDR2 FVKESK.

A few counts support this clone. CDR3 amino acids: CASSLLPGGTDTQYF. Written as DNA, the CDR3 is TGCGCCAGCAGCTTGCTCCCTGGGGGCACAGATACGCAGTATTTT. The chain couples TRBV5-1 to TRBJ2-3; D gene ambiguous. CDR1 SGHRS and CDR2 YFSETQ come from the germline V gene. This CDR3 has 15 amino acids. V was clipped by 1 base and J by 1 base, with 10 bases between them. The whole variable domain, filled in from reference TRBV5-1 and TRBJ2-3, reads KAGVTQTPRYLIKTRGQQVTLSCSPISGHRSVSWYQQTPGQGLQFLFEYFSETQRNKGNFPGRFSGRQFSNSRSEMNVSTLELGDSALYLCASSLLPGGTDTQYFGPGTRLTVL.

V and J are TRBV6-5 and TRBJ1-5; TRBD1 might be the D (5 bases). Germline V gene data show CDR1 as MNHEY and CDR2 as SVGAGI. V lost 5 bases and J lost 5, with 16 bases in between. The CDR3 has 15 amino acids. DNA for the CDR3: TGTGCCAGCAGTCCGGGGGGGACGAACTATCAGCCCCAGCATTTT. It specifies CASSPGGTNYQPQHF.

The chain carries TRBV18 and TRBJ2-7, with 8 bases matching TRBD1. CDR3 length: 14 residues. The trim removed 3 bases at V and 6 bases at J, leaving 7 bases unmatched. CDR1 and CDR2 (germline): KGHSH, LQKENI. CDR3 bases: TGTGCCAGCTCACCCAGACAGGGGTTCTCCGAGCAGTACTTC. This sequence encodes CASSPRQGFSEQYF.

This chain connects TRBV5-4 to TRBJ2-7; 13 bases match TRBD2. Germline V gives CDR1 SGHNT, CDR2 YYREEE (reference sequence). J lost 6 bases, V lost 1 base, and 4 bases had no gene match. CDR3 length equals 15 residues. CDR3 DNA sequence: TGTGCCAGCAGCTTGACTAGCGGGGGGGCTGGCGAGCAGTACTTC. This gives the protein CASSLTSGGAGEQYF.

The chain carries TRBV19 and TRBJ1-1; a weak D match, TRBD1 (5 bases). The CDR3 spans 13 residues. V lost 0 bases and J 6 bases, leaving 8 bases between the germline ends. Germline loops: CDR1 LNHDA, CDR2 SQIVND (reference sequence). The CDR3 DNA reads TGTGCCAGTAGTATAGATGGGGCTTCTGAAGCTTTCTTT. This codes for CASSIDGASEAFF.

The chain employs TRBV24-1 and TRBJ1-1; a possible D gene is TRBD1 (6 bases). Trimming cost V 0 bases and J 10 bases, with 8 bases left between them. The V gene's germline CDR1 is KGHDR and CDR2 SFDVKD. This CDR3 is 12 amino acids long. CDR3 amino acids: CATSDLRGVAFF. The DNA of the CDR3 is TGTGCCACCAGTGATTTGAGGGGGGTAGCTTTCTTT.

The rearrangement uses TRBV30 and TRBJ1-2; maybe TRBD1 (5 bases). Germline CDR1 reads GTSNPN; CDR2 reads SVGIG (reference sequence). V dropped 4 bases and J dropped 5 bases, with 14 bases sitting between them. The CDR3 loop spans 13 amino acids. The CDR3 region has the DNA TGTGCCTGGACCGAGACAGTTGATTATGGCTACACCTTC. As protein: CAWTETVDYGYTF. Drawing the rest from reference TRBV30 and TRBJ1-2, the complete variable domain is SQTIHQWPATLVQPVGSPLSLECTVEGTSNPNLYWYRQAAGRGLQLLFYSVGIGQISSEVPQNLSASRPQDRQFILSSKKLLLSDSGFYLCAWTETVDYGYTFGSGTRLTVV.

V gene TRBV5-1 combines with J gene TRBJ2-5; D gene unclear. This CDR3 contains 14 residues. Trimming removed 0 bases from V and 2 bases from J, with 8 bases in between. CDR1 is SGHRS, CDR2 YFSETQ, per germline. CDR3 sequence: CASSLGAFQETQYF. The CDR3 DNA is TGCGCCAGCAGCTTGGGGGCGTTTCAAGAGACCCAGTACTTC.

This chain joins TRBV6-1 and TRBJ2-6, with D possibly TRBD1 on 6 matching bases. The CDR3 sequence is 15 residues long. Germline V CDR1 and CDR2: MNHNS, SASEGT. With 3 bases removed from V and 0 bases from J, the gap between germline ends came to 6 bases. In DNA, the CDR3 is TGTGCCAGCAGTGAGGGGGCCTCTGGGGCCAACGTCCTGACTTTC. Translated, it gives CASSEGASGANVLTF.

Turning to this clone: This sample also contains other DNA sequences that code for the same CDR3. The rearrangement joins TRBV6-5 to TRBJ1-6; D unclear. V lost 2 bases and J lost 9, with 5 bases in between. CDR3 length: 12 amino acids. Germline V gene sequence: CDR1 MNHEY, CDR2 SVGAGI. The CDR3 is CASSYRGSPLHF. The CDR3 region has the DNA TGTGCCAGCAGTTACCGGGGTTCACCCCTCCACTTT.

This sequence joins TRBV7-2 and TRBJ2-1; 9 bases are a match to TRBD2. The germline CDR1 and CDR2 sequences are SGHTA and FQGNSA. After removal of 6 bases from V and 2 bases from J, the junction contained 5 bases not matched to a gene. The CDR3 is 15 residues long. CDR3 sequence (DNA): TGTGCCAGCAGACGGACTAGCGAAACCTACAATGAGCAGTTCTTC. Protein sequence: CASRRTSETYNEQFF.

The sample holds one count of this clone. This chain joins TRBV5-6 and TRBJ2-5, with TRBD1 matching over 7 bases. This CDR3 is built from 17 residues. Germline CDR1 and CDR2: SGHDT and YYEEEE. The J segment lost 2 bases and the V segment lost 1 base, leaving 11 bases of the junction unmatched. The CDR3 region has the DNA TGTGCCAGCAGCTTGAGAGGGGGCCGCGTCCCACAAGAGACCCAGTACTTC. Protein sequence: CASSLRGGRVPQETQYF.